Following are 13 T cell receptor beta chains from one sample sequenced in a study of Ad26.COV2.S vaccination and SARS-CoV-2 variants. Treatment reported: around 19 received Ad26.COV2.S at low or high dose, single or two shots; 5 received placebo; per-sample allocation not given. Day 63 after the first vaccine or placebo injection was the time point for sampling. Profiling relied on immunoSEQ multiplex PCR, and the TCRdb table lists in-frame clones only, not all of them. The top ten clones hold 1.5% to 2% of a sample with 350,000 to 600,000 clones, 80% to 90% of them seen once. The specimen comprised peripheral blood, sampled in a trial of Ad26.COV2.S vaccine versus placebo. The receptors were sampled from a person between 18 and 60 years old who received the Ad26.COV2.S COVID-19 vaccine or a placebo.

The CDR3 DNA follows: TGTGCCGGTGGGCAGGGGGCGATTGGGATTCAGTACTTC. This encodes CAGGQGAIGIQYF. V gene TRBV7-9 combines with J gene TRBJ2-4, with 8 bases that match TRBD1. This CDR3 contains 13 residues. CDR1 and CDR2 from the germline V gene are SEHNR and FQNEAQ (reference sequence). V shed 11 bases, J shed 10 bases, and the junction held 13 bases outside the gene matches.

J is TRBJ1-1 and V is TRBV30, with TRBD1 matching over 8 bases. Trimming at V came to 2 bases and at J to 2 bases, leaving 7 bases not matched to a gene. The CDR3 has 15 amino acids. The V gene's germline CDR1 is GTSNPN and CDR2 SVGIG (reference sequence). This CDR3 is CAWSWDRKLNTEAFF. CDR3 nucleotide sequence: TGTGCCTGGAGTTGGGACAGGAAATTAAACACTGAAGCTTTCTTT.

The chain recombines TRBV19 with TRBJ1-2; 8 bases fit TRBD1. V shed 6 bases, J shed 2 bases, and the junction held 11 bases outside the gene matches. Per the germline V gene, CDR1 is LNHDA and CDR2 is SQIVND (reference sequence). This CDR3 is 16 amino acids long. In DNA form, the CDR3 reads TGTGCCAGTAGGCCCAGGACAGGGTTGGAGAACTATGGCTACACCTTC. It translates to CASRPRTGLENYGYTF.

The chain's CDR3 is CASSTFRTGDVGPQHF. The CDR3 bases are TGTGCCAGTAGTACCTTTCGGACAGGGGACGTGGGGCCCCAGCATTTT. The chain couples TRBV19 to TRBJ1-5, with 9 bases that match TRBD1. The CDR3 loop spans 16 amino acids. Germline V gene sequence: CDR1 LNHDA, CDR2 SQIVND (reference sequence). Germline trimming cut 4 bases from V and 9 bases from J; bases unmatched to any gene: 13.

The rearrangement uses TRBV14 and TRBJ1-1, with 12 bases identical to TRBD1. This CDR3 region has 22 residues. Germline V CDR1 and CDR2: SGHDN, FVKESK. J was trimmed by 5 bases and V by 2 bases; bases with no gene match: 24. CDR3 in DNA: TGTGCCAGCAGCCAACCAAGTAAACCCGGGACAGGGGGCGTTTTCGGTTATACTGAAGCTTTCTTT. Residues: CASSQPSKPGTGGVFGYTEAFF.

This clone has just one count. The rearrangement uses TRBV5-1 and TRBJ2-3; 8 nucleotides line up with TRBD2. The ends lost 0 bases at V and 2 bases at J; junction bases unmatched: 5. The CDR3 has 16 amino acids. Per the germline V gene, CDR1 is SGHRS and CDR2 is YFSETQ. CDR3 in DNA: TGCGCCAGCAGCTTGGGAGGAGCGGGGGCCACAGATACGCAGTATTTT. Translated: CASSLGGAGATDTQYF.

V and J are TRBV4-2 and TRBJ1-2; D might be TRBD1 (5 bases). Germline V lookup: CDR1 LGHNA, CDR2 YNFKEQ. V was cut by 3 bases and J by 4 bases, with 15 bases left in between. The CDR3 covers 15 residues. DNA for the CDR3: TGTGCCAGCAGCCAGAGGACAACTACAAGCTATGGCTACACCTTC. This codes for CASSQRTTTSYGYTF.

The gene calls are TRBV7-9 and TRBJ2-1; 9 bases agree with TRBD1. Trimming cost V 5 bases and J 6 bases; bases outside gene matches: 11. The V gene's germline CDR1 is SEHNR and CDR2 FQNEAQ (reference sequence). The CDR3 totals 16 residues. For the CDR3, the DNA is TGTGCCAGCAGCCAAACAACGGGACAGGGAGGCAATGAGCAGTTCTTC. This codes for CASSQTTGQGGNEQFF.

The count of this clone is one. The chain recombines TRBV5-4 with TRBJ1-1, with TRBD1 matching 10 bases. Trimming cost V 4 bases and J 4 bases; bases outside gene matches: 7. Per the germline V gene, CDR1 is SGHNT and CDR2 is YYREEE (reference sequence). This CDR3 contains 15 residues. The chain's CDR3 is CASSGDRGYGTEAFF. The CDR3 DNA is TGTGCCAGCAGCGGGGACAGGGGCTATGGCACTGAAGCTTTCTTT.

The chain recombines TRBV19 with TRBJ2-7; 11 nucleotides align to TRBD2. The length of the CDR3 is 16 residues. The germline V gene encodes CDR1 LNHDA and CDR2 SQIVND (reference sequence). With V trimmed by 4 bases and J by 2 bases, 7 bases remained unmatched. The chain's CDR3 is CASSRLAGGKPYEQYF. CDR3 in DNA: TGTGCCAGTAGTAGGCTAGCGGGGGGAAAGCCCTACGAGCAGTACTTC.

V usage is TRBV5-5 and J usage is TRBJ1-2; D is unclear. This CDR3 comprises 12 residues. The germline V gene encodes CDR1 SGHKS and CDR2 YYEKEE (reference sequence). The ends were cut back, 2 bases at V and 4 bases at J, with 6 bases in the middle. CDR3 in amino acids: CASSFDGYGYTF. The DNA for the CDR3 is TGTGCCAGCAGCTTTGACGGCTATGGCTACACCTTC. Full variable domain (remainder filled in from reference TRBV5-5 and TRBJ1-2): DAGVTQSPTHLIKTRGQQVTLRCSPISGHKSVSWYQQVLGQGPQFIFQYYEKEERGRGNFPDRFSARQFPNYSSELNVNALLLGDSALYLCASSFDGYGYTFGSGTRLTVV.

The rearrangement uses TRBV9 and TRBJ2-7; tentative D call: TRBD1 (5 bases). In germline, CDR1 is SGDLS, CDR2 YYNGEE. The V and J ends lost 2 bases and 6 bases respectively, with 9 bases between them. The CDR3 is 12 residues long. CDR3 DNA: TGTGCCAGCAGCGTGGGAACAGGCGAGCAGTACTTC. Protein sequence: CASSVGTGEQYF.

The V call is TRBV5-1, the J call TRBJ2-5; possible D gene TRBD2, 7 bases. Trimming took off 0 bases at V and 9 bases at J, with 21 bases between the two ends. Per the germline V gene, CDR1 is SGHRS and CDR2 is YFSETQ. The CDR3 has 16 amino acids. The DNA for the CDR3 is TGCGCCAGCAGCTTGGTCCGGGGGGCGACGTTGGGGGCCCAGTACTTC. Amino acids: CASSLVRGATLGAQYF. Drawing the rest from reference TRBV5-1 and TRBJ2-5, the complete variable domain is KAGVTQTPRYLIKTRGQQVTLSCSPISGHRSVSWYQQTPGQGLQFLFEYFSETQRNKGNFPGRFSGRQFSNSRSEMNVSTLELGDSALYLCASSLVRGATLGAQYFGPGTRLLVL.